The clone carrying this T cell receptor (beta chain) has a count of ten or more. The data were taken from a study of early T cells in non-severe SARS-CoV-2 infection. The protocol attached unique molecular identifiers to individual cDNA molecules. TCRdb used MiXCR to reprocess the 5' RACE reads, holding one entry per CDR3 protein. The sample contains 25,000 to 30,000 distinct CDR3 sequences, less than 4.5% of which appear only once. The V gene end was trimmed by 3 bases and the J gene end by 3 bases; junction bases not matched to a gene: 14. Germline values: CDR1 LGHNA, CDR2 YSLEER. CDR3 length: 17 residues.

The rearrangement joins TRBV4-3 to TRBJ2-7; 7 bases align to TRBD2. The sequenced material came from whole blood. The receptor was derived from an adult who was a healthcare worker with PCR-confirmed SARS-CoV-2 infection or an uninfected control (not recorded which). CDR3 amino acids: CASSQTVQRELGYEQYF. The CDR3 DNA is TGCGCCAGCAGCCAGACGGTTCAGCGGGAATTGGGCTACGAGCAGTACTTC.